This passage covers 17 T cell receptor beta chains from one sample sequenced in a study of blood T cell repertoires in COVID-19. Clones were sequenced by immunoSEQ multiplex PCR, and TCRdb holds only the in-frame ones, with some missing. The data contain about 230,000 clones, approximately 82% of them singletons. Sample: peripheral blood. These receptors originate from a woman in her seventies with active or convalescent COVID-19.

In DNA form, the CDR3 reads TGCGCCAGCAGTGATCACAGGGGGCGTCTTGACGAGCAGTACTTC. Its protein is CASSDHRGRLDEQYF. This chain connects TRBV10-2 to TRBJ2-7, with 9 bases aligning to TRBD1. The J segment lost 5 bases and the V segment lost 3 bases, leaving 8 bases of the junction unmatched. Germline V gene sequence: CDR1 WSHSY, CDR2 SAAADI. The CDR3 loop spans 15 amino acids.

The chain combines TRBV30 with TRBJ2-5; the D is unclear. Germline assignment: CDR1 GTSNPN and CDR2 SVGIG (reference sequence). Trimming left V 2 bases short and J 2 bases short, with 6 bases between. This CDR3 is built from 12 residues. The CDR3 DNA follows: TGTGCCTGGAGTATCCTTCAAGAGACCCAGTACTTC. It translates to CAWSILQETQYF.

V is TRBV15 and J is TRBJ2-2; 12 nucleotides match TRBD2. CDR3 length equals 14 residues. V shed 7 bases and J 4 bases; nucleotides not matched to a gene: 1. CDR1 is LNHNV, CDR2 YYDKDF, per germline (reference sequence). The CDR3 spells CATKTSGSTGELFF. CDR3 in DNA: TGTGCCACCAAGACTAGCGGGAGCACCGGGGAGCTGTTTTTT.

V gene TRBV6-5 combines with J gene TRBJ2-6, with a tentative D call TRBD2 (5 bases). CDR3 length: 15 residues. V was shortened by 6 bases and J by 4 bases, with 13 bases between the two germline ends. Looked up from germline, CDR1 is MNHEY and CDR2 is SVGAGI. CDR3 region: CASRPGKDGANVLTF. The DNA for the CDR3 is TGTGCCAGCAGACCCGGGAAGGACGGGGCCAACGTCCTGACTTTC.

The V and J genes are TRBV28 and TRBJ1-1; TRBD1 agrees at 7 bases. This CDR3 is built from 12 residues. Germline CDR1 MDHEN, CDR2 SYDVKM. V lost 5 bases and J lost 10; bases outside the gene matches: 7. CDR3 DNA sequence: TGTGCCAGCAGTAGCCGACAGGGTGGAGCTTTCTTT. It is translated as CASSSRQGGAFF. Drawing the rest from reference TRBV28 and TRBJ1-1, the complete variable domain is DVKVTQSSRYLVKRTGEKVFLECVQDMDHENMFWYRQDPGLGLRLIYFSYDVKMKEKGDIPEGYSVSREKKERFSLILESASTNQTSMYLCASSSRQGGAFFGQGTRLTVV.

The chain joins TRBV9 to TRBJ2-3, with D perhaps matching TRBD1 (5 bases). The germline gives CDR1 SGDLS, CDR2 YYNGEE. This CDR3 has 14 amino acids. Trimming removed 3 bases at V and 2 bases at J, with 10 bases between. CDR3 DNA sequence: TGTGCCAGCAGCGGGGGCCGGGTCACAGATACGCAGTATTTT. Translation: CASSGGRVTDTQYF.

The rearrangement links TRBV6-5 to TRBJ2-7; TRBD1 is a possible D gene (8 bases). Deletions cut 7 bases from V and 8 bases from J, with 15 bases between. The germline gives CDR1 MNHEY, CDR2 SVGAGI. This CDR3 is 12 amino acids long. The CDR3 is CASNGQGLKQYF. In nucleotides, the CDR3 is TGTGCCAGCAATGGACAGGGACTAAAGCAGTACTTC.

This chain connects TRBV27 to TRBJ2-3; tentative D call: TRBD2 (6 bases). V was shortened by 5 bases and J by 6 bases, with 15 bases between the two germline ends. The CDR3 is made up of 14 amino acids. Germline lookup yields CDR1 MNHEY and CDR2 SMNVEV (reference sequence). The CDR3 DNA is TGTGCCAGCAGTCAGATAGGCGGGGTCGATACGCAGTATTTT. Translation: CASSQIGGVDTQYF.

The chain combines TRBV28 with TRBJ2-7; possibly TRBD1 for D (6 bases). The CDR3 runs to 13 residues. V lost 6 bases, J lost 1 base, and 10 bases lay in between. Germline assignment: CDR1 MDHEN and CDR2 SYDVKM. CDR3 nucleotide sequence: TGTGCCAGCAGCTGGGACATTTCCTACGAGCAGTACTTC. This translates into CASSWDISYEQYF.

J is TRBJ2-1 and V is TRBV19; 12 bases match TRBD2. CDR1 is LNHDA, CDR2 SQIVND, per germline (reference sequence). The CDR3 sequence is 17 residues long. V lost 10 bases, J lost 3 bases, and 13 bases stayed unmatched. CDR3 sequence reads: CATTGTSGLRGYNEQFF. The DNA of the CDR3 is TGTGCCACAACCGGGACTAGCGGGCTCCGGGGCTACAATGAGCAGTTCTTC.

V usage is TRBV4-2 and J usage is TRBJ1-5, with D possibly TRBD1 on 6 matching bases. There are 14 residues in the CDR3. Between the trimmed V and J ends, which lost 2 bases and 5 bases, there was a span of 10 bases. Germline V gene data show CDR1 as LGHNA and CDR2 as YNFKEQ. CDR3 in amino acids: CASSQTQGHQPQHF. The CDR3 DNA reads TGTGCCAGCAGCCAAACACAGGGACATCAGCCCCAGCATTTT.

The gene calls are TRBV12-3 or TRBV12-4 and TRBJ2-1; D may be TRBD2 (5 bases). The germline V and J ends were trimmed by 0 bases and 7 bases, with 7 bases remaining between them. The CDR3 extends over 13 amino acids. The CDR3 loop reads CASSLAAENEQFF. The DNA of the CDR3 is TGTGCCAGCAGTTTAGCAGCGGAGAATGAGCAGTTCTTC.

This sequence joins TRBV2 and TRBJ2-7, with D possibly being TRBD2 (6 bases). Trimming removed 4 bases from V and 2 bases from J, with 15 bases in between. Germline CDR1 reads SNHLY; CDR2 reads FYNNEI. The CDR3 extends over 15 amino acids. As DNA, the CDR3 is TGTGCCAGCAGTGGAGCACGGACTATTACCTACGAGCAGTACTTC. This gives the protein CASSGARTITYEQYF.

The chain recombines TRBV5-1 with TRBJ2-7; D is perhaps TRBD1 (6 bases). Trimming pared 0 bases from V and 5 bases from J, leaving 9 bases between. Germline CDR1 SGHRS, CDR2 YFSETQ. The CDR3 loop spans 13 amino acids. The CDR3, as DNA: TGCGCCAGCAGCTTGGACAGGGCTGACGAGCAGTACTTC. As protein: CASSLDRADEQYF.

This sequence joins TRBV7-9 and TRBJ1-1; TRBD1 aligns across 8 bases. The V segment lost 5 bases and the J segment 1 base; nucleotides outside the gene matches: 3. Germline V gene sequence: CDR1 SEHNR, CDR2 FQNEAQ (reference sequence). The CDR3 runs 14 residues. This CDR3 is CASSLQGGNTEAFF. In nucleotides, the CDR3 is TGTGCCAGCAGCCTACAGGGGGGGAACACTGAAGCTTTCTTT.

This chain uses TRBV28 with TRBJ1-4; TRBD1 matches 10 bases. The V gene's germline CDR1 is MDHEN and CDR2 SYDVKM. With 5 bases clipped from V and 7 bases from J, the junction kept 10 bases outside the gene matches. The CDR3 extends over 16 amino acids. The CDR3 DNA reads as TGTGCCAGCAGTCCCCCTTCTGGGACAGGGGTTGAAAAACTGTTTTTT. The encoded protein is CASSPPSGTGVEKLFF.

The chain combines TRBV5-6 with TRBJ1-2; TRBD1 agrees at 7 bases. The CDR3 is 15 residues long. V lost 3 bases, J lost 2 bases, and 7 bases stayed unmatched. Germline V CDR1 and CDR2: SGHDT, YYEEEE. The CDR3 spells CASSSQGGSNYGYTF. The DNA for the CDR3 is TGTGCCAGCAGCTCGCAGGGGGGTTCAAACTATGGCTACACCTTC. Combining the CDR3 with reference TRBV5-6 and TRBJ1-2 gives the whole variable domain DAGVTQSPTHLIKTRGQQVTLRCSPKSGHDTVSWYQQALGQGPQFIFQYYEEEERQRGNFPDRFSGHQFPNYSSELNVNALLLGDSALYLCASSSQGGSNYGYTFGSGTRLTVV.